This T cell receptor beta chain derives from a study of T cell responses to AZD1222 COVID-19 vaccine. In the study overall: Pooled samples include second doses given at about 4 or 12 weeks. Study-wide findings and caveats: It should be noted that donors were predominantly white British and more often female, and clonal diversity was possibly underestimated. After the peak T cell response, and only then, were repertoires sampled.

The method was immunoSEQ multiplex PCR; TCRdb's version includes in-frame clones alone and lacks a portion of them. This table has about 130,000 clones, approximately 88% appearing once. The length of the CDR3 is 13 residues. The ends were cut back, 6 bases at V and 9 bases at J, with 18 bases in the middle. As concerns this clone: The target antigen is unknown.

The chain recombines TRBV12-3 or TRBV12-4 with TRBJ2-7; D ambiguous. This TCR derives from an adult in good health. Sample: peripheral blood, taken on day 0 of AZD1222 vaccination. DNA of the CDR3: TGTGCCAGCAGCGGAGTGGGCGACCTGGGGCAGTACTTC. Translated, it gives CASSGVGDLGQYF.